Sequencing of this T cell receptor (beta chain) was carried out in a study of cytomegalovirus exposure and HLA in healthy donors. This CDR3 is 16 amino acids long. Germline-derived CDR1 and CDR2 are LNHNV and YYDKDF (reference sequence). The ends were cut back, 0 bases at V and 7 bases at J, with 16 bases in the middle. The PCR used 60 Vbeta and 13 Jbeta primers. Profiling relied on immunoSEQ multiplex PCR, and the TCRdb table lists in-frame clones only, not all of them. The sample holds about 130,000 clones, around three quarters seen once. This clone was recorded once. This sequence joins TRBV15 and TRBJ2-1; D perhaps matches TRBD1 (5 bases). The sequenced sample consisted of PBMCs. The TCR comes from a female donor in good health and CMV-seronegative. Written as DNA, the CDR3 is TGTGCCACCAGCAGAGATTATTCGGCAGGGAAGAATGAGCAGTTCTTC. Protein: CATSRDYSAGKNEQFF.